This T cell receptor (beta chain) originates from a study of shared clonotypes between healthy human individuals (dated by TCRdb to 2020 to 2021). For context, the study as a whole: Three men and a couple of women, aged 18 to 49 years, made up the cohort. Libraries were prepared and TCR repertoires were sequenced by different laboratories using diverse techniques, in order to increase sequencing depth and limit assay-specific biases. To estimate repertoire size and how much clonotype sharing occurs between individuals, the study deeply sequenced the blood TCR repertoires of roughly 5 healthy adults. Per donor, three plates each were used for CD4 naive and CD4 memory, two for CD8 naive, and one for CD8 memory. Leukapheresis yielded between about 0.9 and 10 billion PBMCs per donor. What the research found in general, with its limitations: Incomplete sequencing was indicated by rarefaction of sorted-subset datasets, despite the large sequencing depth. Larger estimated clonotype richness was generally found for naive subsets than for memory subsets. The small number of donors limited the genetic and exposure-history diversity represented. Sampling was restricted to blood, and TCR repertoires in tissue are likely to differ from TCR repertoires in blood. Based on pairwise subsampling, the degree of clonotype sharing among donors was expected to be affected by sequencing depth. About 5% of naive CD4, 3.5% of naive CD8, about 2.1% of memory CD4, and over 0.35% of memory CD8 clonotypes were shared across a few donors. Compared with non-shared clonotypes, the clonotypes found in all four sorted-subset donors had higher generation probabilities.

For the CD8 naive samples, CD45RO-negative cells were positively selected for CCR7, yielding a CD45RA+CCR7+ population from which TemRA cells were excluded. The donors were healthy, HIV-negative adults with no recently reported acute infections or vaccinations. Every donor was a Caucasian adult living in Nashville, Tennessee, USA. Blood was collected by leukapheresis, and PBMCs were isolated by Ficoll-Histopaque density gradient centrifugation and then cryopreserved in liquid nitrogen vapor phase. Analytical flow cytometry was used to check the purity and quantity of every magnetically sorted T cell population. Genomic DNA was isolated from each sorted fraction and quantified by UV absorbance on a Nanodrop 2000c. TCR CDR3 regions were amplified from genomic DNA by multiplex PCR using the deep immunoSEQ assay. Extracted genomic DNA from each cell subset was distributed evenly across all wells of several immunoSEQ 96-well plates, and each plate was treated as a replicate. For sorted subsets, around 200 ng genomic DNA, equal to 30,000 to 35,000 T cell genomes, was loaded into each replicate PCR. Purified libraries were quantified with a Qubit 3.0 fluorometer, sized on a Bioanalyzer 2100, and re-quantified with the KAPA Library Quantification kit. Every immunoSEQ 96-well plate was sequenced on a separate single-read 150-cycle Illumina NextSeq 550 flow cell. Under the source paper's analysis protocol: Because the immunoSEQ output held only junctional sequences and lacked quality scores, the filtering could not match the filtering applied to full-length reads. Sequences were annotated with PyIR, a Python wrapper for IgBLAST v1.9, and V/J genes and CDR3 were assigned using IMGT germline references. Reads were filtered out if the reads had weak V/J assignments (E-value above 1e-6), no CDR3, stop codons, out-of-frame junctions, or ambiguous translated residues. A V3J clonotype was defined by an identical inferred V gene, J gene, and CDR3 amino acid sequence. Percentage overlap between repertoires was calculated by dividing the number of shared unique clonotypes by the size of the smaller repertoire. RTK rarefaction, the Chao1 estimator, and Recon v2.1 estimates of unobserved clonotypes were used to assess repertoire richness. OLGA was used to compute generation probabilities for all TCRbeta clonotypes that the gDNA method yielded from four donors. In TCRdb, the immuneACCESS table is reduced to in-frame sequences with V and J assigned. These tables do not hold every clone; where another copy was compared, an unresolved V gene accounts for under half, and the others remain unexplained. The V and J calls and clone size come from that table; D and trimming were worked out from the DNA. For this sample there are about 2.2 million clones; about 93% appear just once. Of the sample, over 1.5% falls within the top ten clones.

A word on this clone: Its antigen target is currently unknown. Base qualities are not at hand, and no much larger clone is one base apart.

This clonotype was sampled from a man younger than 30 in good health. Some clones in this sample may be carry-over from other donors' samples. Sequenced material: naive CD8+ T cells from PBMCs. This specimen's cell subset or site label, per the study, means: CD45RA+CCR7+.

The nucleotide sequence is TGCGCCAGCAGCCAAGAACTCCGGACACAAGAGACCCAGTACTTC. Translated, it reads CASSQELRTQETQYF. This chain is built from TRBV4-1 and TRBJ2-5, with TRBD1 perhaps the D gene, on 5 matching bases. The germline ends are 10 bases apart after V is trimmed by 0 bases and J by 2 bases. From the germline V gene, CDR1 is MGHRA and CDR2 is YSYEKL. The CDR3 measures 15 amino acids from cysteine to phenylalanine. Of all the DNA, just the CDR3 is kept, 45 bases in frame from base 1.